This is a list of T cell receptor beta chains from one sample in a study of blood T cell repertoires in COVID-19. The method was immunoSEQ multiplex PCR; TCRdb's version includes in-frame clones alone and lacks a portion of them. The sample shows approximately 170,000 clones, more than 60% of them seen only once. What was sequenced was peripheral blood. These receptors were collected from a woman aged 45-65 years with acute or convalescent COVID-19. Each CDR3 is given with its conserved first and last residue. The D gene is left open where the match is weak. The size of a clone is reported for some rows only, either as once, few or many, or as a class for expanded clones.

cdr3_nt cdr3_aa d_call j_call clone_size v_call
TGTGCCAGCAGCCGCGGAGGGGTTGGAAACACCATATATTTT CASSRGGVGNTIYF - TRBJ1-3 - TRBV5-5
TGTGCCAGTAGTGCGGACAGGGGCACCGGGGAGCTGTTTTTT CASSADRGTGELFF TRBD1 TRBJ2-2 - TRBV19
TGTGCCAGCAGGGGACAGTCCACCGGGGAGCTGTTTTTT CASRGQSTGELFF TRBD1 TRBJ2-2 - TRBV6-5
TGTGCCAGCCGACTTGCGGGACTAGTCAACGGGGAGCTGTTTTTT CASRLAGLVNGELFF TRBD2 TRBJ2-2 few TRBV6-5
TGTGCCTGGACCCGGGACACCGGGACTGAAGCTTTCTTT CAWTRDTGTEAFF - TRBJ1-1 few TRBV30
TGTGCCAGCAGTCCCCTACTCAATCAGCCCCAGCATTTT CASSPLLNQPQHF - TRBJ1-5 once TRBV12-3/TRBV12-4
TGTGCCTGGAGCCGCCCGCCAGGAATGTACGAGCAGTACTTC CAWSRPPGMYEQYF - TRBJ2-7 - TRBV30
TGTGCAAGTCGCTTTCAGATTCCTAGCGGGAGAGGAGAAGATACGCAGTATTTT CASRFQIPSGRGEDTQYF - TRBJ2-3 - TRBV12-2
TGTGCCAGCAGCTTGGGACGGGAGAAAGAAAAACTGTTTTTT CASSLGREKEKLFF - TRBJ1-4 - TRBV7-9
TGTGCCAGCAGTCCCGGGACTAGCTACAATGAGCAGTTCTTC CASSPGTSYNEQFF TRBD2 TRBJ2-1 few TRBV7-9
TGTGCCAGCAGCCCCTTTGGGGGAGGTGTCTCCTACGAGCAGTACTTC CASSPFGGGVSYEQYF - TRBJ2-7 few TRBV5-4
TGTGCCAGTAGTAAGACTAGCGGCCAAGAGACCCAGTACTTC CASSKTSGQETQYF TRBD2 TRBJ2-5 once TRBV19
TGTGCCACGCGCCCGACAGGGACCTACGAGCAGTACTTC CATRPTGTYEQYF TRBD1 TRBJ2-7 - TRBV7-9
TGCGCCAGCAGCTTGGCCGGGATCTATAATGAAAAACTGTTTTTT CASSLAGIYNEKLFF - TRBJ1-4 - TRBV5-1
TGTGCCAGTAGTTGGGTAGACCAGGGGGAGCAGTTCTTC CASSWVDQGEQFF - TRBJ2-1 - TRBV19
TGTGCCAGCAGTTCTCCCCACGGGGGTTCCTACGAGCAGTACTTC CASSSPHGGSYEQYF - TRBJ2-7 - TRBV27
TGTGCCAGCAGCTCCAATACGCTAGCGGCGAATTCCTACAATGAGCAGTTCTTC CASSSNTLAANSYNEQFF TRBD2 TRBJ2-1 - TRBV5-8
TGTGCCAGCAGCCTAGTGGGACTGGCTAGCGGGAACGAGCAGTACTTC CASSLVGLASGNEQYF TRBD2 TRBJ2-7 few TRBV11-2
TGTGCCAGCAGCCGATCTATTGGGGGGGCACGATACGAGCAGTACTTC CASSRSIGGARYEQYF - TRBJ2-7 - TRBV7-6
TGTGCTAGTGGTTTGCAAGACAGGGCCCCCAAAAACATTCAGTACTTC CASGLQDRAPKNIQYF TRBD1 TRBJ2-4 - TRBV12-5
TGTGCCAGCAGCCAAGCAACAGGGTTCTCCTACGAGCAGTACTTC CASSQATGFSYEQYF - TRBJ2-7 few TRBV3-1/TRBV3-2
TGTGCCAGCAGGGAACTAGCGGGGTCCTACAATGAGCAGTTCTTC CASRELAGSYNEQFF TRBD2 TRBJ2-1 - TRBV2
TGTGCTAGTGGGTCAGGGAGCGGGGGCTACACCTTC CASGSGSGGYTF - TRBJ1-2 - TRBV12-5
TGTGCCAGCAGCTTAGCGTCAGGCCAGGCGGGAGAGCAGTACTTC CASSLASGQAGEQYF - TRBJ2-7 - TRBV7-6
TGTGCCAGCAGCTTAGTCACTAGCCGCACAGATACGCAGTATTTT CASSLVTSRTDTQYF - TRBJ2-3 - TRBV7-2
TGCGCCAGCAGCGGCGGGACGAGCACAGATACGCAGTATTTT CASSGGTSTDTQYF - TRBJ2-3 - TRBV5-1
TGTGCCAGTACCTTACCGAAGGGGGGGTGGGCGAACACCGGGGAGCTGTTTTTT CASTLPKGGWANTGELFF - TRBJ2-2 - TRBV19
TGTGCCAGCAGCCAAGAACTCCACGTCCCCTACGAGCAGTACTTC CASSQELHVPYEQYF - TRBJ2-7 - TRBV4-2
TGTGCCAGTACGCGGGCAGGTCGCACTGAAGCTTTCTTT CASTRAGRTEAFF - TRBJ1-1 - TRBV19
TGTGCCAGCAGCCAAGTTCCGGGTCTCGGGATGACTAATGAAAAACTGTTTTTT CASSQVPGLGMTNEKLFF - TRBJ1-4 few TRBV4-2
TGTGCCAGCTCACCTTCAGGGGGCACTAATGAAAAACTGTTTTTT CASSPSGGTNEKLFF TRBD1 TRBJ1-4 once TRBV18
TGTGCCAGCAGCCGCCGACAGGGATTGTCACCCCTCCACTTT CASSRRQGLSPLHF TRBD1 TRBJ1-6 few TRBV2
TGTGCCAGCAGCCTCGGGCAGGGGGAGACAAATGAGCAGTTCTTC CASSLGQGETNEQFF TRBD1 TRBJ2-1 many TRBV27
TGTGCCAGCAGCTTAGGGTACACCGAAGAGACCCAGTACTTC CASSLGYTEETQYF - TRBJ2-5 - TRBV11-3
TGTGCCAGCAGCTTAGATCGACAGAGTGGCTACACCTTC CASSLDRQSGYTF - TRBJ1-2 - TRBV11-2
TGTGCCAGCAGTTACTCGGGACAGGGCTATGAAAAACTGTTTTTT CASSYSGQGYEKLFF TRBD1 TRBJ1-4 few TRBV6-5
TGTGCCAGCAGCTTAGATCGTGGGGCTGAGCAGTTCTTC CASSLDRGAEQFF - TRBJ2-1 - TRBV7-6
TGCGCCAGCCGGGACAGTAAAGCCTCTGGGGCCAACGTCCTGACTTTC CASRDSKASGANVLTF TRBD1 TRBJ2-6 - TRBV5-1
TGTGCCAGTAGTGGCCGGGCAGCGGGGTCCTACAATGAGCAGTTCTTC CASSGRAAGSYNEQFF TRBD2 TRBJ2-1 - TRBV19
TGCAGCGTTGAAGATGGACAGGGGGACTACGAGCAGTACTTC CSVEDGQGDYEQYF TRBD1 TRBJ2-7 - TRBV29-1
TGCGCCAGCAGCCAAGTTTTGACAGCAGGAATAAATGAAAAACTGTTTTTT CASSQVLTAGINEKLFF - TRBJ1-4 - TRBV4-1
TGCGCCAGCAGCCCTGGACAGGGCAATTCACCCCTCCACTTT CASSPGQGNSPLHF TRBD1 TRBJ1-6 once TRBV5-1
TGTGCCAGCAGCCAAGGTCAACAGGGGTATGGCTACACCTTC CASSQGQQGYGYTF TRBD1 TRBJ1-2 few TRBV4-2
TGTGCCAGTAGTATAGTAAGGGGGTCCAACACCGGGGAGCTGTTTTTT CASSIVRGSNTGELFF - TRBJ2-2 - TRBV19
TGCGCCACCCTGGGGCTAGCGGGACTGGTCAATGAGCAGTTCTTC CATLGLAGLVNEQFF TRBD2 TRBJ2-1 - TRBV10-2
TGTGCCAGCAGTCAACAGGCTAACTATGGCTACACCTTC CASSQQANYGYTF - TRBJ1-2 once TRBV7-2
TGTGCCAGCAGTTTAGAGCGGGGGGTCTACGAGCAGTACTTC CASSLERGVYEQYF TRBD2 TRBJ2-7 - TRBV27
TGTGCCTGGACCGGTACCCAGGGCAATAATTCACCCCTCCACTTT CAWTGTQGNNSPLHF - TRBJ1-6 once TRBV30
TGTGCCAGCAGCCAAGATCCCCGTAGTAGGGAGAGACAGTATTTT CASSQDPRSRERQYF - TRBJ2-3 few TRBV14
TGTGCCAGTACCTCCCGGGAGCACTATTTAAAGGCTTTCTTT CASTSREHYLKAFF - TRBJ1-1 - TRBV19
TGTGCCAGCAGCTTAGCCCCCACTAGCGGGGGTATAATTAGTACAGATACGCAGTATTTT CASSLAPTSGGIISTDTQYF TRBD2 TRBJ2-3 - TRBV7-2
TGTGCCAGCAGCCGTGACAGGGTTGGCGGCTACACCTTC CASSRDRVGGYTF TRBD1 TRBJ1-2 - TRBV7-2
TGCGCCAGCAGTCAAAAACGGGACAGGGGAGCTTCGAGGAGGAGATCTTATGGCTACACCTTC CASSQKRDRGASRRRSYGYTF TRBD1 TRBJ1-2 - TRBV23-1